This TCR beta chain was identified during a study of follicular helper T cells after annual influenza vaccination. Study-wide results and limits: Yearly vaccinations repeatedly recalled conserved clonotypes in ICOS+CD38+ cTfh.

This table comes from immunoSEQ multiplex PCR, and its TCRdb copy is limited to in-frame clones, with some not included. The sample has more than 9,000 clones, roughly 85% seen once. Sample time point: 2014-2015 season, 7 days after vaccination. Subjects lived in the community and lacked influenza vaccine within the prior 6 months. Donors with HIV/AIDS, active malignancy, immunomodulators or active illness were excluded. Comment on this clone: Its specificity is unknown. Sequence at one end of the junction differs from germline and may be a read error.

Sequenced material: CXCR5- memory CD4+ T cells sorted from blood, taken 7 days after influenza vaccination. The sequence was obtained from an adult who received the influenza vaccine.

The CDR3 spells CVSSSAYNEQFF. CDR3 bases: TGTGTCAGCAGCTCGGCATACAATGAGCAGTTCTTC. The V and J genes are TRBV6-6 and TRBJ2-1; D is undetermined. This CDR3 has 12 residues. CDR1 and CDR2 from the germline V gene are MNHNY and SVGAGI (reference sequence).